Presented here are 14 T cell receptor beta chains from one specimen sequenced in a study of metastatic and nonmetastatic thyroid tumors. Ahead of thyroid surgery, no patient had received treatment of any kind. TCRdb used MiXCR to call clones anew from the PCR reads. The sample has 9,000 to 13,000 clones, roughly 30% seen once. Sequencing input: tumor tissue. The receptor set was obtained from a female donor with papillary thyroid cancer or a benign thyroid nodule (not recorded which). Some clones in this sample may be carry-over from other donors' samples.

Ten or more counts support this clone. The chain couples TRBV5-4 to TRBJ2-2; no clear D. CDR3 length: 15 residues. V was trimmed by 0 bases and J by 2 bases, leaving 8 bases between them. In germline, CDR1 is SGHNT, CDR2 YYREEE (reference sequence). The CDR3 loop is CASSLGQRNTGELFF. CDR3 nucleotides: TGTGCCAGCAGCTTGGGTCAGAGAAACACCGGGGAGCTGTTTTTT.

With regard to this clone: An end of the junction does not agree with germline; a read error may underlie this. The chain combines TRBV6-2 or TRBV6-3 with TRBJ2-2; perhaps TRBD1 as D (6 bases). Germline V gene sequence: CDR1 MNHEY, CDR2 SVGEGT. The CDR3 spans 16 residues. This CDR3 is CASSYRGTRTTAELFF. The CDR3 DNA is TGTGCCAGCAGTTACAGGGGGACACGGACCACCGCGGAGCTGTTTTTT.

In this sample, this clone turned up once. The rearrangement uses TRBV4-1 and TRBJ2-1; D remains unclear. V gave up 0 bases and J gave up 3 bases, with 3 bases separating them. Germline CDR1 and CDR2: MGHRA and YSYEKL. CDR3 size: 13 residues. The CDR3 region is CASSQDFYNEQFF. The DNA for the CDR3 is TGCGCCAGCAGCCAAGACTTCTACAATGAGCAGTTCTTC.

The V gene is TRBV2, the J gene TRBJ2-5; D may be TRBD1 or TRBD2 (5 bases each). Looked up from germline, CDR1 is SNHLY and CDR2 is FYNNEI. The V end was cut by 10 bases, the J end by 8 bases, with 20 bases between. CDR3 length: 13 residues. CDR3 nucleotides: TGTGCCACCGGGACCGCAACAGTAGGTACCCAGTACTTC. Its protein product is CATGTATVGTQYF.

V usage is TRBV12-3 or TRBV12-4 and J usage is TRBJ2-6; D gene uncertain. V was trimmed by 4 bases and J by 4 bases, leaving 11 bases between them. There are 15 residues in the CDR3. CDR3 DNA sequence: TGTGCCAGCAGTTACAGACGTTCGGGGGCCAACGTCCTGACTTTC. Protein sequence: CASSYRRSGANVLTF.

This clone is labeled as medium-sized (0.01 to 0.1%). The chain links TRBV11-2 to TRBJ2-3, with D possibly TRBD2 on 6 matching bases. CDR1 SGHAT and CDR2 FQNNGV come from the germline V gene. The CDR3 contains 16 residues. Trimming took off 5 bases at V and 2 bases at J, with 17 bases between the two ends. The CDR3 DNA is TGTGCCAGCAGCATCGGACTACGCCTGCACACAGATACGCAGTATTTT. Its translation is CASSIGLRLHTDTQYF.

This rearrangement joins TRBV5-1 to TRBJ1-2; possibly TRBD1 for D (6 bases). This CDR3 contains 14 residues. Germline-derived CDR1 and CDR2 are SGHRS and YFSETQ. Trimming cost V 0 bases and J 8 bases, with 14 bases left between them. CDR3: CASSLGSGVIGYTF. CDR3 coding DNA: TGCGCCAGCAGCTTGGGCTCAGGGGTTATAGGCTACACCTTC.

In its sample, this clone was seen many times. The gene calls are TRBV18 and TRBJ2-1, with 10 bases that match TRBD2. This CDR3 comprises 17 residues. V shed 4 bases, J shed 8 bases, and the junction held 14 bases outside the gene matches. Germline V gives CDR1 KGHSH, CDR2 LQKENI. CDR3 sequence (DNA): TGTGCCAGCTCACGTAGACTAGCGGGCTCTCAGGGCGATGAGCAGTTCTTC. Translated: CASSRRLAGSQGDEQFF.

This sequence joins TRBV5-1 and TRBJ2-2, with 7 bases lining up with TRBD2. Germline assignment: CDR1 SGHRS and CDR2 YFSETQ. CDR3 length equals 16 residues. Germline trimming cut 4 bases from V and 3 bases from J; bases unmatched to any gene: 9. The CDR3 DNA sequence: TGCGCCAGCAGCCGGCCGGGGGGATCGGACACCGGGGAGCTGTTTTTT. The encoded protein is CASSRPGGSDTGELFF.

This clone was seen ten or more times. An end of the junction does not agree with germline; a read error may underlie this. The chain joins TRBV19 to TRBJ2-7, with D possibly TRBD2 on 6 matching bases. The CDR3 runs to 17 residues. CDR1 is LNHDA and CDR2 is SQIVND in the germline V gene (reference sequence). The CDR3 DNA reads as TGTGCCAGTAGCCCATATTCTTCCAGGGACTTCTCCTCCGAGCAGTACTTC. This sequence encodes CASSPYSSRDFSSEQYF.

J is TRBJ2-7 and V is TRBV20-1, with unresolved D. Germline-derived CDR1 and CDR2 are DFQATT and SNEGSKA (reference sequence). The CDR3 contains 12 residues. The V and J ends lost 3 bases and 5 bases respectively, with 11 bases between them. The CDR3 DNA reads TGCAGTGCTAGCCCTGGCTTTGACGAGCAGTACTTC. It yields the protein CSASPGFDEQYF.

The chain carries TRBV20-1 and TRBJ2-1, with 14 bases fitting TRBD2. CDR1 and CDR2 from the germline V gene are DFQATT and SNEGSKA (reference sequence). CDR3 length: 14 amino acids. V lost 6 bases to trimming and J lost 5 bases; unmatched junction nucleotides: 3. The CDR3 DNA follows: TGCAGTGCCGGGACTAGCGGGAGTCACAATGAGCAGTTCTTC. Translating gives CSAGTSGSHNEQFF.

The V call is TRBV6-1, the J call TRBJ2-7; D is perhaps TRBD2 (6 bases). Trimming took 5 bases from V and 2 from J, leaving 13 bases between them. CDR3 size: 14 residues. Germline loops: CDR1 MNHNS, CDR2 SASEGT. The CDR3 is CASSPGLAAYEQYF. The CDR3 DNA reads TGTGCCAGCAGTCCGGGACTTGCAGCCTACGAGCAGTACTTC.

This clone was recorded at least ten times. The chain employs TRBV19 and TRBJ1-4; TRBD1 matches 7 bases. This CDR3 is built from 17 residues. CDR1 is LNHDA, CDR2 SQIVND, per germline (reference sequence). V lost 3 bases, J lost 5 bases, and 12 bases stayed unmatched. The CDR3 is CASSMGRQGLRNEKLFF. The CDR3 coding sequence is TGTGCCAGTAGTATGGGTAGACAGGGCCTACGGAATGAAAAACTGTTTTTT. Together with reference TRBV19 and TRBJ1-4, the CDR3 gives the full variable domain: DGGITQSPKYLFRKEGQNVTLSCEQNLNHDAMYWYRQDPGQGLRLIYYSQIVNDFQKGDIAEGYSVSREKKESFPLTVTSAQKNPTAFYLCASSMGRQGLRNEKLFFGSGTQLSVL.